This T cell receptor beta chain was profiled in a study of beta chain features in type 1 diabetes. Study-level points and caveats: TCRB rearrangement may or may not be influenced by HLA type; here this remained unresolved. The study found moderately but significantly shorter TCRB CDR3s in all four CD4+ subsets of Type 1 diabetes patients.

Investigators reverse transcribed all isolated RNA, so they sequenced expressed TCRB transcripts. Repertoires were generated with immunoSEQ multiplex PCR, while TCRdb's copy carries only in-frame clones and drops some. The sample lists 150,000 to 200,000 clones, about 7.8% occurring once. With respect to this clone: The antigen is not known.

The sample consisted of central memory CD4+ T cells from blood. The TCR was taken from a woman in her 40s with type 1 diabetes.

In DNA, the CDR3 is TGCAGCGTCGGCGTTCCTGACAGGCTACATGGAAACACCATATATTTT. Translating it yields CSVGVPDRLHGNTIYF. The chain is built from TRBV29-1 and TRBJ1-3; a possible D gene is TRBD1 (6 bases). The CDR3 is made up of 16 amino acids. V was pared by 6 bases and J by 3 bases, with 21 bases between. Germline V gene data show CDR1 as SQVTM and CDR2 as ANQGSEA.